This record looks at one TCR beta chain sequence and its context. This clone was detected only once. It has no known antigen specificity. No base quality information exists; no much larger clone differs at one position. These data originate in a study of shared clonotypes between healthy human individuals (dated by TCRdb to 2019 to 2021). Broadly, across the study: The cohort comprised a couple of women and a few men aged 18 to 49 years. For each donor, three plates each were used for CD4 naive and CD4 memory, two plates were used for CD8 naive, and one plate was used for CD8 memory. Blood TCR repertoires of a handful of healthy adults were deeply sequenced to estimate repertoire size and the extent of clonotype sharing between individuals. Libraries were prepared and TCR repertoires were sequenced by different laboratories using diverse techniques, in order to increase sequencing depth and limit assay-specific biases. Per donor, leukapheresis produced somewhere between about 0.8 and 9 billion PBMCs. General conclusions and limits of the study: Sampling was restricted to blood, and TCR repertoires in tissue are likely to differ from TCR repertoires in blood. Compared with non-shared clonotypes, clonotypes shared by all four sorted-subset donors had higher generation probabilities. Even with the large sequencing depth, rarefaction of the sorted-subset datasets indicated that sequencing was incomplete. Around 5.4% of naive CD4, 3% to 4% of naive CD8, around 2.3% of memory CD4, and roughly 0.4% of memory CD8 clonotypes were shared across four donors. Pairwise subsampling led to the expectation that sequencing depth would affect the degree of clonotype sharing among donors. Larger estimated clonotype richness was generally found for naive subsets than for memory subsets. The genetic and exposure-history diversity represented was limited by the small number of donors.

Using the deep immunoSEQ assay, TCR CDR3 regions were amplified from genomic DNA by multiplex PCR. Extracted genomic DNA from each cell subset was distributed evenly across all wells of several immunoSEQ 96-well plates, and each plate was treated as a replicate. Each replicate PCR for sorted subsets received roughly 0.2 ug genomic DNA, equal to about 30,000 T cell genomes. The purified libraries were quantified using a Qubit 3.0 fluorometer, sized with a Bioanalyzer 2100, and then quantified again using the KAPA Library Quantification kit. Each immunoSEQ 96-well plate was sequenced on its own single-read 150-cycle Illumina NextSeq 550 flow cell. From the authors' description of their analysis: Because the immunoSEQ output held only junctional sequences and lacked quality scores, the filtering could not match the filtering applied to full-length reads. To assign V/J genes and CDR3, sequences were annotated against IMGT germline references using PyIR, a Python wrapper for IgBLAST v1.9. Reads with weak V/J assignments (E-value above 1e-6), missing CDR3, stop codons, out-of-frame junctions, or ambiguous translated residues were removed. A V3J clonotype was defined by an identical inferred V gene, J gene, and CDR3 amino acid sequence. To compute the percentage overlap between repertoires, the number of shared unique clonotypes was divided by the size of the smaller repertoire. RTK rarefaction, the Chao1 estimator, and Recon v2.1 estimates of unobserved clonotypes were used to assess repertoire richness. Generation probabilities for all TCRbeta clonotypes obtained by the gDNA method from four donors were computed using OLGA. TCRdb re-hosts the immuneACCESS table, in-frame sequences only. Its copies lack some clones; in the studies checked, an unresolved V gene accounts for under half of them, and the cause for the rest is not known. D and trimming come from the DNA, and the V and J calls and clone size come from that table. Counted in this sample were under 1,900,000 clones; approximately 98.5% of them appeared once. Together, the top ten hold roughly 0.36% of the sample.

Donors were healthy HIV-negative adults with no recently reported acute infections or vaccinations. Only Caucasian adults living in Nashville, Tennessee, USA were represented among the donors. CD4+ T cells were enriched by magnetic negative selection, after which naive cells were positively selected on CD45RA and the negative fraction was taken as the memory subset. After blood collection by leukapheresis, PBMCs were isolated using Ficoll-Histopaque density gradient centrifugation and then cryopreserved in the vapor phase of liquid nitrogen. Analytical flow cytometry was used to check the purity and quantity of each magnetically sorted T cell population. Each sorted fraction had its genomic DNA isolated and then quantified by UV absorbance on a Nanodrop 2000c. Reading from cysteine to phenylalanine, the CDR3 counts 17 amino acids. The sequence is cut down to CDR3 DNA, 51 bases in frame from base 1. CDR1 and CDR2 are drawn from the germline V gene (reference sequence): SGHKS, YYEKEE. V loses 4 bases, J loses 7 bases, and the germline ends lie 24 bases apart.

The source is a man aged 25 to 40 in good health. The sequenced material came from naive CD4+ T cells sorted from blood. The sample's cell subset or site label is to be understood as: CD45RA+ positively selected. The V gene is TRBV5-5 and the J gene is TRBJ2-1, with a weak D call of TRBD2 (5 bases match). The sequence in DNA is TGTGCCAGCAGCCTTTTTATTAGCGATACCTTGGGGAATGAGCAGTTCTTC. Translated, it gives CASSLFISDTLGNEQFF. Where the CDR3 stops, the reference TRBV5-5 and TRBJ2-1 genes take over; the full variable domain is DAGVTQSPTHLIKTRGQQVTLRCSPISGHKSVSWYQQVLGQGPQFIFQYYEKEERGRGNFPDRFSARQFPNYSSELNVNALLLGDSALYLCASSLFISDTLGNEQFFGPGTRLTVL.